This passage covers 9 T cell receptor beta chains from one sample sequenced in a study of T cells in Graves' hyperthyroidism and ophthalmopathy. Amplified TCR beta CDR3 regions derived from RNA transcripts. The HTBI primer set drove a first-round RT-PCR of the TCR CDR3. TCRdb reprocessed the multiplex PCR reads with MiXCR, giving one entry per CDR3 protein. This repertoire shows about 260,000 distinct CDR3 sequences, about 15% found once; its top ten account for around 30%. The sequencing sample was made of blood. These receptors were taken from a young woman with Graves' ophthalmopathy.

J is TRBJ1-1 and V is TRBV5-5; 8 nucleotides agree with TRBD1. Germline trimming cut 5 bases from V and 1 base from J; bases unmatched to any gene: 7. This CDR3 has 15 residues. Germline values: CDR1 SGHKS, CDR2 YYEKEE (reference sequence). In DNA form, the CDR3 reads TGTGCCAGCAGGAGCGGACAGGGTGGGAACACTGAAGCTTTCTTT. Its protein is CASRSGQGGNTEAFF. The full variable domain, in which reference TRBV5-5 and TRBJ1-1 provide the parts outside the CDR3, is DAGVTQSPTHLIKTRGQQVTLRCSPISGHKSVSWYQQVLGQGPQFIFQYYEKEERGRGNFPDRFSARQFPNYSSELNVNALLLGDSALYLCASRSGQGGNTEAFFGQGTRLTVV.

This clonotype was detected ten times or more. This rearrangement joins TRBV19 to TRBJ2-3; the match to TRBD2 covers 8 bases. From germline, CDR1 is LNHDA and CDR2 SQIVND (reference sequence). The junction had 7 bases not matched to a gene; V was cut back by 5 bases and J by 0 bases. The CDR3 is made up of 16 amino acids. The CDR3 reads CASSRTSGYSTDTQYF. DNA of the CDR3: TGTGCCAGTAGTCGTACTAGCGGATATAGCACAGATACGCAGTATTTT.

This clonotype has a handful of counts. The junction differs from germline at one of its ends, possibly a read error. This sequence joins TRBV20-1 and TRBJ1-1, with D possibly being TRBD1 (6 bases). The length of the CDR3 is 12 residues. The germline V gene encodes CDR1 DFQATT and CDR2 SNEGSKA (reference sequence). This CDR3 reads CSARDRDTEASF. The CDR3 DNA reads TGCAGTGCTAGAGACAGGGACACTGAAGCTTCCTTT.

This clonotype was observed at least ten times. CDR3 protein: CASSSTGTLTEAFF. In nucleotides, the CDR3 is TGTGCCAGCAGTAGTACCGGGACGCTCACTGAAGCTTTCTTT. The chain carries TRBV28 and TRBJ1-1; D may be TRBD1 (5 bases). V gave up 5 bases and J gave up 4 bases, with 14 bases separating them. The CDR3 is 14 amino acids. Germline CDR1 MDHEN, CDR2 SYDVKM.

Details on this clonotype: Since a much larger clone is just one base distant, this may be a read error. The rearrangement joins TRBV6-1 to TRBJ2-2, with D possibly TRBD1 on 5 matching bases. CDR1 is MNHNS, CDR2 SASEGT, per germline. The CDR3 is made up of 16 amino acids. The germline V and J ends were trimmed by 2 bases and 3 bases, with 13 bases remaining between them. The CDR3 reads CASSEQGPLYTGELFF. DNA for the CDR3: TGTGCCAGCAGTGAACAGGGCCCGCTCTACACCGGGGAGCTGTTTTTT.

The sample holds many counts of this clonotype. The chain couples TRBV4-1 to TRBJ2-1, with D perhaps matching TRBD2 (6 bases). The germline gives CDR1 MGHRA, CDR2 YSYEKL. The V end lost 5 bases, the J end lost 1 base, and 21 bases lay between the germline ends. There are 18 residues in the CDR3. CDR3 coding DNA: TGCGCCAGCAGCTGGTTCACCGTAGCGGACCTATCCTACAATGAGCAGTTCTTC. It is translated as CASSWFTVADLSYNEQFF.

The CDR3 DNA follows: TGTGCCAGCAGCTTACTAGCGGGAGCGGGTGAGCAGTTCTTC. It codes for CASSLLAGAGEQFF. The V call is TRBV7-9, the J call TRBJ2-1, with 10 bases fitting TRBD2. V lost 2 bases, J lost 9 bases, and 4 bases stayed unmatched. The CDR3 runs 14 residues. Germline loops: CDR1 SEHNR, CDR2 FQNEAQ (reference sequence). Combining the CDR3 with reference TRBV7-9 and TRBJ2-1 gives the whole variable domain DTGVSQNPRHKITKRGQNVTFRCDPISEHNRLYWYRQTLGQGPEFLTYFQNEAQLEKSRLLSDRFSAERPKGSFSTLEIQRTEQGDSAMYLCASSLLAGAGEQFFGPGTRLTVL.

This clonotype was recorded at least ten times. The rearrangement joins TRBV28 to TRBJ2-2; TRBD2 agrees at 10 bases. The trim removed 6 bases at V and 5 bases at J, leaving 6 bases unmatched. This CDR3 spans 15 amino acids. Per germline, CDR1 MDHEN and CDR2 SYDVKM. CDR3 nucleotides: TGTGCCAGCAGACCGAGCGGGAGGGGGACCGGGGAGCTGTTTTTT. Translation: CASRPSGRGTGELFF.

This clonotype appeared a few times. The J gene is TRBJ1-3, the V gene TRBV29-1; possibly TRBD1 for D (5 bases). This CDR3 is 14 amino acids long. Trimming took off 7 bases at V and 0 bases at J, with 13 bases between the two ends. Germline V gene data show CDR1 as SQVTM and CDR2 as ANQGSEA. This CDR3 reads CSAGGGPSGNTIYF. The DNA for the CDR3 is TGCAGCGCTGGGGGGGGACCCTCTGGAAACACCATATATTTT.